The sequence of this TCR beta chain was determined in a study of blood T cells in healthy people across ages. Per-sample yields of isolated PBMCs were at least 6 million. Primed by a sample-barcoded 5' primer and a J-beta primer mix, a second PCR proceeded for 7 to 11 cycles. TCRdb reanalysed the 5' RACE reads using MiXCR and keeps one entry per CDR3 protein. The data show 550,000 to 750,000 distinct CDR3 sequences, around a fifth seen once. From germline, CDR1 is SGHTA and CDR2 FQGNSA. This CDR3 is built from 15 residues. Trimming took off 2 bases at V and 3 bases at J, with 14 bases between the two ends. This clonotype was seen only once.

This receptor was obtained from a man between 70 and 80 years old in good health. The rearrangement links TRBV7-2 to TRBJ2-7, with D possibly TRBD2 on 6 matching bases. The sample taken for sequencing was blood. CDR3 bases: TGTGCCAGCAGCTTAACATGGGGGGTACGCTACGAGCAGTACTTC. Its protein is CASSLTWGVRYEQYF.